This T cell receptor beta chain was found in a study of CD8 T cells in ankylosing spondylitis. TCRdb fed the 5' RACE reads into MiXCR, producing one record per CDR3 protein. Of fewer than 500,000 distinct CDR3 sequences in the sample, about a fifth are singletons; the top ten hold about 16%. Regarding the study as a whole: Ankylosing spondylitis blood appeared to be characterized by a TCR beta motif of about 8 highly homologous variants.

The CDR3 runs 14 residues. The V gene lost 3 bases and the J gene lost 5 bases, with 13 bases spanning the gap. For this clonotype: Its target is not known.

The receptor comes from a male donor with ankylosing spondylitis. The chain carries TRBV12-3 or TRBV12-4 and TRBJ1-1; D not certain. Sample: blood, either unsorted or a sorted T cell fraction (not recorded which). The CDR3 spells CASSFLRVGTEAFF. In DNA form, the CDR3 reads TGTGCCAGCAGTTTTCTGAGGGTAGGGACTGAAGCTTTCTTT.